The 32 T cell receptor beta chains reported below all come from one sample, sequenced in a study of T-cell reconstitution after alpha-beta-depleted transplantation in children (dated by TCRdb to between 2015 and 2016). What this sample's time point label stands for: day 60 (about 2 months) after transplantation. The treatment or condition label of this sample denotes: allogeneic hematopoietic cell transplantation with graft depleted of TCRalphabeta T cells and CD19 B cells. Library creation used PCR. The reads were generated on an Illumina HiSeq 2500. TCR library preparation used molecular barcoding, with unique molecular identifiers applied to normalize quantification of the TCRbeta repertoire. TCRdb redid the processing of the public reads, applying fastp at Q25 and MiXCR, and retained in-frame beta chains. Rows matching on CDR3 protein sequence are summarized as one entry with the most common DNA and genes. This sample comprises about 50,000 distinct CDR3 sequences, less than 6% of them detected only once. The biggest ten clones account for about 30% of the sample.

Sequenced material: PBMCs, mostly from graft donor cells, taken 60 days after TCRalphabeta/CD19-depleted stem cell transplant. The receptors were gathered from a female patient between 2 and 15 years old who had a stem cell transplant for aplastic anemia, so the T cells may come from the graft donor.

This clonotype was seen repeatedly, ten times or more. The V call is TRBV20-1, the J call TRBJ2-3, with TRBD2 as a possible D gene (7 bases). V lost 0 bases and J 4 bases, leaving 14 bases between the germline ends. The CDR3 runs 15 residues. Germline values: CDR1 DFQATT, CDR2 SNEGSKA (reference sequence). The CDR3 sequence: CSARDMRGGADTQYF. The CDR3 DNA sequence: TGCAGTGCTAGAGATATGAGGGGGGGGGCAGATACGCAGTATTTT.

This clonotype has just a few counts. The rearrangement uses TRBV30 and TRBJ1-5; 7 positions agree with TRBD1. Germline-derived CDR1 and CDR2 are GTSNPN and SVGIG (reference sequence). J was trimmed by 4 bases and V by 2 bases; bases with no gene match: 8. The CDR3 extends over 15 amino acids. DNA for the CDR3: TGTGCCTGGAGTTTCTCGTGGGACAGAAATCAGCCCCAGCATTTT. Translating it yields CAWSFSWDRNQPQHF.

Ten or more counts support this clonotype. This sequence joins TRBV4-2 and TRBJ2-7; no reliable D call. Germline CDR1 reads LGHNA; CDR2 reads YNFKEQ. V dropped 2 bases and J dropped 6 bases, with 14 bases sitting between them. The CDR3 sequence is 14 residues long. The CDR3 loop is CASSQRIANGEQYF. CDR3 DNA sequence: TGTGCCAGCAGCCAAAGGATCGCGAATGGCGAGCAGTACTTC.

In this sample, this clonotype turned up many times. The V call is TRBV7-6, the J call TRBJ2-2; D is ambiguous. V was cut by 1 base and J by 7 bases, with 10 bases left in between. This CDR3 is 14 amino acids long. Germline V CDR1 and CDR2: SGHVS, FNYEAQ. The CDR3 loop reads CASSLVGFNGELFF. In DNA form, the CDR3 reads TGTGCCAGCAGCTTAGTGGGATTTAACGGGGAGCTGTTTTTT.

This clonotype was seen many times. The chain recombines TRBV2 with TRBJ2-5; D remains unclear. Trimming took 6 bases from V and 5 from J, leaving 7 bases between them. The CDR3 length is 11 residues. Germline loops: CDR1 SNHLY, CDR2 FYNNEI. The CDR3, as DNA: TGTGCCAGCAGGGGTGAGGAGACCCAGTACTTC. As protein: CASRGEETQYF.

This clonotype was recorded at least ten times. CDR3 protein: CASSFIGPVTDTQYF. The CDR3 DNA sequence: TGCGCCAGCAGCTTCATAGGACCCGTCACAGATACGCAGTATTTT. The chain has TRBV5-1 and TRBJ2-3; D is undetermined. The CDR3 spans 15 residues. Germline assignment: CDR1 SGHRS and CDR2 YFSETQ. The V gene lost 2 bases and the J gene lost 2 bases, with 12 bases spanning the gap. The whole variable domain, filled in from reference TRBV5-1 and TRBJ2-3, reads KAGVTQTPRYLIKTRGQQVTLSCSPISGHRSVSWYQQTPGQGLQFLFEYFSETQRNKGNFPGRFSGRQFSNSRSEMNVSTLELGDSALYLCASSFIGPVTDTQYFGPGTRLTVL.

The table lists this clonotype with many counts. This chain uses TRBV6-1 with TRBJ1-5; unclear D gene. CDR1 is MNHNS and CDR2 is SASEGT in the germline V gene. Between the trimmed V and J ends, which lost 3 bases and 4 bases, there was a span of 7 bases. The length of the CDR3 is 13 residues. The CDR3: CASSDTENQPQHF. The CDR3 DNA reads as TGTGCCAGCAGTGATACGGAAAATCAGCCCCAGCATTTT.

Ten or more counts support this clonotype. The rearrangement joins TRBV9 to TRBJ2-1; the D gene is possibly TRBD2 (5 bases). Germline lookup yields CDR1 SGDLS and CDR2 YYNGEE. CDR3 length: 13 residues. V was pared by 0 bases and J by 4 bases, with 5 bases between. The CDR3 protein is CASSVGTYNEQFF. In nucleotides, the CDR3 is TGTGCCAGCAGCGTAGGGACTTACAATGAGCAGTTCTTC.

About this clonotype: This sequence may be a read error, since a much larger clone differs from it by one base. This chain uses TRBV5-4 with TRBJ2-1; D gene uncertain. Germline CDR1 SGHNT, CDR2 YYREEE (reference sequence). This CDR3 has 11 amino acids. The CDR3, as DNA: TGTGCCAGCAGGACCCACAATGACCAGTTCTTC. Translated: CASRTHNDQFF. The full variable domain, with the rest looked up from reference TRBV5-4 and TRBJ2-1, is ETGVTQSPTHLIKTRGQQVTLRCSSQSGHNTVSWYQQALGQGPQFIFQYYREEENGRGNFPPRFSGLQFPNYSSELNVNALELDDSALYLCASRTHNDQFFGPGTRLTVL.

This chain connects TRBV7-8 to TRBJ1-5; TRBD1 matches at 8 bases. Trimming took 0 bases from V and 2 from J; bases not matched to a gene: 6. The V gene's germline CDR1 is SGHVS and CDR2 FQNEAQ. CDR3 length equals 17 residues. The CDR3 protein is CASSLAGTGYGNQPQHF. CDR3 sequence (DNA): TGTGCCAGCAGCTTAGCCGGGACAGGTTATGGCAATCAGCCCCAGCATTTT.

Ten or more counts support this clonotype. The chain has TRBV5-5 and TRBJ2-7; 7 bases line up with TRBD1. Trimming cost V 0 bases and J 1 base; bases outside gene matches: 7. Germline CDR1 SGHKS, CDR2 YYEKEE (reference sequence). The CDR3 has 16 amino acids. The CDR3 is CASSLEPTGRSYEQYF. The CDR3 nucleotides read TGTGCCAGCAGCTTGGAACCGACAGGGCGATCCTACGAGCAGTACTTC.

Turning to this clonotype: A much larger clonotype is one base distant, so this may be a read error. This chain uses TRBV6-1 with TRBJ2-1, with TRBD2 matching 7 bases. Germline values: CDR1 MNHNS, CDR2 SASEGT. This CDR3 comprises 14 residues. This CDR3 is CASEPGLTYNKQFF. The CDR3 coding sequence is TGTGCCAGCGAGCCGGGACTAACGTACAATAAGCAGTTCTTC.

This clonotype was counted at least ten times. The V gene is TRBV28, the J gene TRBJ1-3; 7 bases line up with TRBD1. Germline-derived CDR1 and CDR2 are MDHEN and SYDVKM. This CDR3 spans 16 amino acids. Losses at the gene ends were 6 bases for V and 2 bases for J; bases not matched to a gene: 10. This chain's CDR3 is CASRASVGQAGNTIYF. The CDR3 nucleotides are TGTGCCAGCAGAGCCTCCGTTGGACAGGCTGGAAACACCATATATTTT.

The table lists this clonotype with many counts. The rearrangement joins TRBV12-3 or TRBV12-4 to TRBJ2-1, with TRBD1 matching over 8 bases. Unmatched junction bases numbered 14, after V lost 7 bases and J lost 9 bases. The CDR3 is made up of 15 amino acids. This CDR3 reads CASTPGQGVLAEQFF. DNA for the CDR3: TGTGCCAGCACCCCCGGACAGGGAGTTTTAGCTGAGCAGTTCTTC.

This clonotype occurred a few times. This sequence joins TRBV7-3 and TRBJ2-1; D possibly matches TRBD1 or TRBD2 (6 bases each). The CDR3 totals 15 residues. V gave up 5 bases and J gave up 5 bases, with 16 bases separating them. CDR1 and CDR2 (germline): SGHTA, FQGTGA. This CDR3 reads CASSRLGGYNNEQFF. DNA for the CDR3: TGTGCCAGCAGCCGTCTAGGGGGGTACAACAATGAGCAGTTCTTC.

This clonotype was observed at least ten times. The chain joins TRBV10-3 to TRBJ2-5; no clear D gene. Germline CDR1 is ENHRY and CDR2 is SYGVKD. Trimming removed 0 bases from V and 3 bases from J, with 8 bases in between. The CDR3 loop spans 14 amino acids. As DNA, the CDR3 is TGTGCCATCAGTGAGTCGAACAACAAAGAGACCCAGTACTTC. It codes for CAISESNNKETQYF.

This clonotype was seen repeatedly, ten times or more. This chain connects TRBV20-1 to TRBJ2-4, with TRBD1 identical over 7 bases. CDR3 length: 14 amino acids. Germline CDR1 reads DFQATT; CDR2 reads SNEGSKA (reference sequence). V gave up 5 bases and J gave up 0 bases; unmatched junction bases: 4. CDR3 coding DNA: TGCAGTGCTGGGACAGTTGTAGCCAAAAACATTCAGTACTTC. As protein: CSAGTVVAKNIQYF.

The chain's CDR3 is CASGATSYNSPLHF. The CDR3 DNA sequence: TGCGCCAGCGGAGCGACAAGCTATAATTCACCCCTCCACTTT. The gene calls are TRBV10-2 and TRBJ1-6; D not certain. The ends were cut back, 8 bases at V and 3 bases at J, with 11 bases in the middle. Germline-derived CDR1 and CDR2 are WSHSY and SAAADI. The CDR3 has 14 amino acids.

This clonotype was found a few times. The chain combines TRBV7-9 with TRBJ2-2; D unresolved. V lost 6 bases and J 6 bases, leaving 8 bases between the germline ends. Germline assignment: CDR1 SEHNR and CDR2 FQNEAQ (reference sequence). This CDR3 is 12 amino acids long. CDR3 nucleotides: TGTGCCAGCAGTTTTTCCCCCGGGGAGCTGTTTTTT. Translation: CASSFSPGELFF.

In regard to this clonotype: This could be a read error, since a much larger clone is one nucleotide away. The V gene is TRBV2, the J gene TRBJ2-7, with D perhaps matching TRBD2 (5 bases). The V gene's germline CDR1 is SNHLY and CDR2 FYNNEI. The CDR3 contains 14 residues. The CDR3 sequence: CASSGRGNNYKQYF. The CDR3 nucleotides are TGTGCCAGCAGCGGACGGGGTAACAACTACAAGCAGTACTTC. The full variable domain, its missing parts supplied by reference TRBV2 and TRBJ2-7, is EPEVTQTPSHQVTQMGQEVILRCVPISNHLYFYWYRQILGQKVEFLVSFYNNEISEKSEIFDDQFSVERPDGSNFTLKIRSTKLEDSAMYFCASSGRGNNYKQYFGPGTRLTVT.

There are many counts of this clonotype. The chain is built from TRBV11-1 and TRBJ2-5; D is perhaps TRBD1 (6 bases). The CDR3 is 14 amino acids. From germline, CDR1 is SGHAT and CDR2 FQDESV (reference sequence). Trimming left V 1 base short and J 3 bases short, with 9 bases between. The CDR3 nucleotides are TGTGCCAGCAGCTTAGTCAGGGGCGAAGAGACCCAGTACTTC. Translated, it gives CASSLVRGEETQYF. The variable domain in full, completed from reference TRBV11-1 and TRBJ2-5, reads EAEVAQSPRYKITEKSQAVAFWCDPISGHATLYWYRQILGQGPELLVQFQDESVVDDSQLPKDRFSAERLKGVDSTLKIQPAELGDSAMYLCASSLVRGEETQYFGPGTRLLVL.

This clonotype was recorded a few times. This rearrangement joins TRBV5-1 to TRBJ2-5; D uncertain. This CDR3 has 13 amino acids. V was clipped by 4 bases and J by 5 bases, with 12 bases between them. Per germline, CDR1 SGHRS and CDR2 YFSETQ. The CDR3 reads CASSPLLRETQYF. The CDR3 nucleotides read TGCGCCAGCAGCCCCCTCCTCCGGGAGACCCAGTACTTC.

This clonotype has only a few counts. V is TRBV7-3 and J is TRBJ2-1; a weak D match, TRBD2 (7 bases). The CDR3 is made up of 15 amino acids. Trimming cost V 5 bases and J 7 bases, with 18 bases left between them. Per germline, CDR1 SGHTA and CDR2 FQGTGA. The chain's CDR3 is CASSRLGGPVNEQFF. In nucleotides, the CDR3 is TGTGCCAGCAGCAGACTCGGGGGGCCGGTGAATGAGCAGTTCTTC.

Comments on this clonotype: This could be a read error, since a much larger clone is one nucleotide away. The chain has TRBV24-1 and TRBJ2-3; D may be TRBD2 (6 bases). Trimming pared 9 bases from V and 2 bases from J, leaving 17 bases between. The germline V gene has CDR1 KGHDR and CDR2 SFDVKD. The length of the CDR3 is 15 residues. The CDR3 DNA reads as TGTGCCACCGCTCACAGGTGGGAGGTCACAGATACGCAGTATTTT. Residues: CATAHRWEVTDTQYF.

This clonotype was detected many times. The chain recombines TRBV5-5 with TRBJ2-3; D is ambiguous. CDR1 is SGHKS and CDR2 is YYEKEE in the germline V gene (reference sequence). The ends were cut back, 4 bases at V and 3 bases at J, with 6 bases in the middle. The CDR3 loop spans 12 amino acids. CDR3 sequence (DNA): TGTGCCAGCAGCGAAATGACAGATACGCAGTATTTT. This encodes CASSEMTDTQYF.

This clonotype was seen repeatedly, ten times or more. V usage is TRBV4-2 and J usage is TRBJ2-5; D may be TRBD1 or TRBD2 (5 bases each). This CDR3 comprises 15 residues. Between the trimmed V and J ends, which lost 5 bases and 1 base, there was a span of 14 bases. The germline CDR1 and CDR2 sequences are LGHNA and YNFKEQ. Here the CDR3 reads CASSWTPGLQETQYF. The CDR3 DNA reads TGTGCCAGCAGCTGGACTCCAGGGCTCCAAGAGACCCAGTACTTC.

There are many counts of this clonotype. The rearrangement joins TRBV12-3 or TRBV12-4 to TRBJ1-5; 8 bases are shared with TRBD1. The CDR3 has 15 residues. Trimming removed 4 bases from V and 3 bases from J; junction bases left unmatched: 5. In DNA, the CDR3 is TGTGCCAGCAGTTGGGACAGGCCTCCCAATCAGCCCCAGCATTTT. Its translation is CASSWDRPPNQPQHF.

This clonotype was recorded at least ten times. The V and J genes are TRBV3-1 and TRBJ2-3; no reliable D call. In germline, CDR1 is LGHDT, CDR2 YNNKEL (reference sequence). This CDR3 contains 14 residues. V was trimmed by 1 base and J by 6 bases, leaving 11 bases between them. CDR3 region: CASSQVYAEDTQYF. In DNA, the CDR3 is TGTGCCAGCAGCCAAGTATATGCGGAGGATACGCAGTATTTT.

There are many counts of this clonotype. The rearrangement joins TRBV29-1 to TRBJ2-3; possible D gene TRBD1, 5 bases. The CDR3 spans 14 residues. Trimming took 2 bases from V and 1 from J, leaving 10 bases between them. The germline V gene has CDR1 SQVTM and CDR2 ANQGSEA. As DNA, the CDR3 is TGCAGCGTTGAAAGGGGTTCAGGCACAGATACGCAGTATTTT. Amino acids: CSVERGSGTDTQYF.

This clonotype came up many times. The chain couples TRBV14 to TRBJ2-3; no reliable D call. Trimming cost V 1 base and J 6 bases, with 5 bases left between them. Germline V gene lookup returns CDR1 SGHDN and CDR2 FVKESK. The length of the CDR3 is 12 residues. The CDR3 sequence: CASSQVYDTQYF. Written as DNA, the CDR3 is TGTGCCAGCAGCCAAGTTTATGATACGCAGTATTTT.

This clonotype was recorded many times. This chain uses TRBV12-3 or TRBV12-4 with TRBJ2-5, with 8 nucleotides matching TRBD2. This CDR3 spans 13 amino acids. The trim removed 3 bases at V and 4 bases at J, leaving 1 base unmatched. This CDR3 is CASSFREGETQYF. In DNA form, the CDR3 reads TGTGCCAGCAGTTTTCGGGAGGGAGAGACCCAGTACTTC.

This clonotype was seen repeatedly, ten times or more. The rearrangement links TRBV4-1 to TRBJ2-1, with 7 positions matching TRBD2. Germline V CDR1 and CDR2: MGHRA, YSYEKL. This CDR3 spans 16 amino acids. The trim removed 4 bases at V and 4 bases at J, leaving 10 bases unmatched. The CDR3 here is CASSPWSGRGYNEQFF. The CDR3 bases are TGCGCCAGCAGCCCGTGGAGTGGGCGGGGGTACAATGAGCAGTTCTTC.